The 6 T cell receptor beta chains below all came from one sample that was sequenced in a study of memory CD4+ T cells and cytomegalovirus serostatus. The sort gate was single viable CD3+CD4+CD8-CD45RO+ cells for memory CD4+ T cells. TCRdb keeps only in-frame clones here, not all; method: immunoSEQ multiplex PCR. Of 55,000 or so clones listed, around 83% are singletons. The sequencing input was memory CD4+ T cells from blood. The receptors derive from an adult in good health and CMV-seropositive.

The rearrangement joins TRBV7-2 to TRBJ2-5; D perhaps matches TRBD2 (7 bases). V dropped 3 bases and J dropped 3 bases, with 17 bases sitting between them. Per germline, CDR1 SGHTA and CDR2 FQGNSA. The CDR3 runs 16 residues. The CDR3 nucleotides read TGTGCCAGCAGCTTGACCGCGGGGGCGCCAAAAGAGACCCAGTACTTC. Amino acids: CASSLTAGAPKETQYF.

This clone was found once. The chain has TRBV7-8 and TRBJ2-1, with TRBD1 matching over 8 bases. The CDR3 runs 15 residues. V was pared by 5 bases and J by 5 bases, with 8 bases of the junction left unmatched. Germline CDR1 SGHVS, CDR2 FQNEAQ. CDR3 residues: CASSARDRGDNEQFF. The CDR3 DNA reads as TGTGCCAGCAGCGCCAGAGACAGGGGAGACAATGAGCAGTTCTTC.

CDR3 residues: CASSQVSLNTEAFF. CDR3 bases: TGTGCCAGCAGCCAAGTGAGCTTGAACACTGAAGCTTTCTTT. The chain joins TRBV4-2 to TRBJ1-1; D uncertain. There are 14 residues in the CDR3. With 1 base removed from V and 0 bases from J, the gap between germline ends came to 6 bases. Germline-derived CDR1 and CDR2 are LGHNA and YNFKEQ.

The chain is built from TRBV29-1 and TRBJ1-1; a weak D match, TRBD1 (6 bases). The CDR3 spans 11 residues. Trimming removed 4 bases at V and 13 bases at J, with 16 bases between. Per the germline V gene, CDR1 is SQVTM and CDR2 is ANQGSEA. In DNA form, the CDR3 reads TGCAGCGTTGTAGTACGGGGGCTCGGTTTCTTT. It yields the protein CSVVVRGLGFF.

This chain links TRBV21-1 with TRBJ2-7; the D call of TRBD2 is as the table states it, not checked on the DNA. TRBV21-1 is labeled a pseudogene. CDR3 length equals 15 residues. DNA for the CDR3: TGTGCCAGATACTCTGCGGCTTCTAAAGCCTACGAGCAGTACTTC. Protein sequence: CARYSAASKAYEQYF.

This clone was counted once. The chain carries TRBV12-5 and TRBJ1-3; TRBD1 aligns across 7 bases. Germline CDR1 and CDR2: LGHNT and FRNRAP. With V trimmed by 2 bases and J by 4 bases, 8 bases remained unmatched. The CDR3 consists of 16 residues. CDR3 loop: CASGLTPTGIGNTIYF. The DNA of the CDR3 is TGTGCTAGTGGTTTGACCCCGACAGGGATAGGAAACACCATATATTTT.